One and the same sample provided the 30 T cell receptor beta chains below, sequenced in a study of Ad26.COV2.S vaccination and SARS-CoV-2 variants. TCRdb keeps only in-frame clones here, not all; method: immunoSEQ multiplex PCR. Of 440,000 or so clones listed, roughly 90% are singletons. Documented treatment: about 20 received Ad26.COV2.S at low or high dose, single or two shots; a few received placebo; per-sample allocation not given. Specimen acquisition occurred on day 63 following the initial vaccine or placebo injection. The sequencing here drew on peripheral blood, taken in a trial of Ad26.COV2.S vaccine versus placebo. These TCRs come from a person between 18 and 65 years old who received the Ad26.COV2.S COVID-19 vaccine or a placebo.

Here the CDR3 DNA reads TGCGCCAGCAGTTATGGACAGGGCTACGAGCAGTACTTC. Translating it yields CASSYGQGYEQYF. The rearrangement uses TRBV4-3 and TRBJ2-7; 8 nucleotides line up with TRBD1. The V and J ends lost 6 bases and 3 bases, in that order; junction bases with no gene match: 4. CDR1 LGHNA and CDR2 YSLEER come from the germline V gene. CDR3 size: 13 residues.

The chain carries TRBV6-6 and TRBJ1-2; TRBD1 aligns across 7 bases. Germline CDR1 is MNHNY and CDR2 is SVGAGI (reference sequence). Losses at the gene ends were 5 bases for V and 5 bases for J; bases not matched to a gene: 5. This CDR3 comprises 13 residues. CDR3 in DNA: TGTGCCAGCAGTCTCGGGACAGAATATGGCTACACCTTC. Its protein is CASSLGTEYGYTF.

V usage is TRBV30 and J usage is TRBJ1-3; 8 bases agree with TRBD1. V shed 4 bases, J shed 0 bases, and the junction held 2 bases outside the gene matches. CDR3 length: 14 amino acids. Germline assignment: CDR1 GTSNPN and CDR2 SVGIG (reference sequence). In nucleotides, the CDR3 is TGTGCCTGGACAGGGGGCAGCTCTGGAAACACCATATATTTT. It encodes CAWTGGSSGNTIYF.

This clone was found once. The rearrangement links TRBV5-1 to TRBJ1-5; D perhaps matches TRBD1 (5 bases). The CDR3 is 13 residues long. Germline V lookup: CDR1 SGHRS, CDR2 YFSETQ. V was clipped by 4 bases and J by 9 bases, with 14 bases between them. Written as DNA, the CDR3 is TGCGCCAGCAGCCTGGAGGGGACTGGGCCCCAGCATTTT. This translates into CASSLEGTGPQHF. Combining the CDR3 with reference TRBV5-1 and TRBJ1-5 gives the whole variable domain KAGVTQTPRYLIKTRGQQVTLSCSPISGHRSVSWYQQTPGQGLQFLFEYFSETQRNKGNFPGRFSGRQFSNSRSEMNVSTLELGDSALYLCASSLEGTGPQHFGDGTRLSIL.

This rearrangement joins TRBV19 to TRBJ1-3; D is ambiguous. The CDR3 is 16 amino acids. The V end lost 4 bases, the J end lost 2 bases, and 15 bases lay between the germline ends. Germline values: CDR1 LNHDA, CDR2 SQIVND (reference sequence). CDR3 coding DNA: TGTGCCAGTAGTAGAGAAGGGAGCCCTGCTGGAAACACCATATATTTT. The encoded protein is CASSREGSPAGNTIYF.

The chain recombines TRBV19 with TRBJ2-3; tentative D call: TRBD2 (6 bases). This CDR3 has 14 amino acids. Germline V CDR1 and CDR2: LNHDA, SQIVND (reference sequence). V was trimmed by 3 bases and J by 4 bases, leaving 11 bases between them. The CDR3 spells CASSMGLGADTQYF. DNA for the CDR3: TGTGCCAGTAGTATGGGACTCGGTGCAGATACGCAGTATTTT.

This clone showed up just once. Compared with germline, one end of the junction differs, possibly owing to a read error. This chain connects TRBV7-7 to TRBJ2-1; weak D call: TRBD1 (5 bases). The CDR3 extends over 15 amino acids. Germline V gene sequence: CDR1 SSHAT, CDR2 FNYEAQ (reference sequence). The CDR3 sequence is CASSLAWTPYNEQFF. For the CDR3, the DNA is TGTGCTAGCAGCTTAGCCTGGACACCCTACAATGAGCAGTTCTTC.

The rearrangement links TRBV19 to TRBJ1-2, with TRBD1 matching 7 bases. The V segment lost 3 bases and the J segment 3 bases; nucleotides outside the gene matches: 13. CDR3 length: 17 residues. Germline assignment: CDR1 LNHDA and CDR2 SQIVND (reference sequence). The CDR3 nucleotides read TGTGCCAGTAGTATCCTAATCGAGGTCAGGGGGTACTATGGCTACACCTTC. Translated: CASSILIEVRGYYGYTF.

The chain couples TRBV2 to TRBJ1-1; 12 positions agree with TRBD1. J lost 0 bases, V lost 6 bases, and 2 bases had no gene match. Germline assignment: CDR1 SNHLY and CDR2 FYNNEI. The CDR3 totals 15 residues. CDR3 sequence (DNA): TGTGCCAGCAGGGGGACAGGGGGCCTGAACACTGAAGCTTTCTTT. Amino acids: CASRGTGGLNTEAFF.

The rearrangement links TRBV7-9 to TRBJ2-7; TRBD2 is a possible D gene (5 bases). Looked up from germline, CDR1 is SEHNR and CDR2 is FQNEAQ (reference sequence). This CDR3 comprises 14 residues. The V end was cut by 5 bases, the J end by 6 bases, with 17 bases between. The CDR3 loop is CASSQDGPGSEQYF. The CDR3 DNA is TGTGCCAGCAGCCAAGACGGGCCGGGAAGCGAGCAGTACTTC.

This clone appeared once. Other nucleotide sequences in the sample specify the same CDR3. The J gene is TRBJ1-4, the V gene TRBV9, with 10 bases aligning to TRBD1. V lost 3 bases, J lost 4 bases, and 3 bases stayed unmatched. CDR1 SGDLS and CDR2 YYNGEE come from the germline V gene. This CDR3 contains 15 residues. This chain's CDR3 is CASSAWTGGNEKLFF. CDR3 in DNA: TGTGCCAGCAGCGCGTGGACAGGGGGTAATGAAAAACTGTTTTTT.

The CDR3 DNA reads as TGTGCCAGCAGTCCCAACCCGGATTTTCCTCCCGGGGGCTACACCTTC. Translated: CASSPNPDFPPGGYTF. The chain couples TRBV28 to TRBJ1-2; D gene ambiguous. The ends were cut back, 5 bases at V and 8 bases at J, with 24 bases in the middle. The CDR3 extends over 16 amino acids. Germline V CDR1 and CDR2: MDHEN, SYDVKM.

The rearrangement uses TRBV5-5 and TRBJ1-2, with 8 bases matching TRBD1. CDR3 length: 16 residues. Per the germline V gene, CDR1 is SGHKS and CDR2 is YYEKEE (reference sequence). V lost 4 bases, J lost 8 bases, and 16 bases stayed unmatched. The CDR3 reads CASSTPGAGGREGYTF. In DNA, the CDR3 is TGTGCCAGCAGCACCCCCGGGGCAGGGGGCCGGGAAGGCTACACCTTC. The variable domain in full, with the rest retrieved from reference TRBV5-5 and TRBJ1-2, is DAGVTQSPTHLIKTRGQQVTLRCSPISGHKSVSWYQQVLGQGPQFIFQYYEKEERGRGNFPDRFSARQFPNYSSELNVNALLLGDSALYLCASSTPGAGGREGYTFGSGTRLTVV.

The chain combines TRBV18 with TRBJ2-7; 7 nucleotides line up with TRBD1. Unmatched junction bases numbered 20, after V lost 0 bases and J lost 6 bases. Germline CDR1 reads KGHSH; CDR2 reads LQKENI. The CDR3 is 19 residues long. CDR3: CASSPPGFSDRPFVGEQYF. CDR3 in DNA: TGTGCCAGCTCACCACCGGGCTTTTCGGACAGGCCTTTCGTGGGCGAGCAGTACTTC.

The rearrangement uses TRBV7-2 and TRBJ2-7, with D perhaps being TRBD1 or TRBD2 (5 bases each). Germline V gene sequence: CDR1 SGHTA, CDR2 FQGNSA. The germline V and J ends were trimmed by 2 bases and 6 bases, with 14 bases remaining between them. The CDR3 is 14 residues long. DNA of the CDR3: TGTGCCAGCAGCTTAAAACTAGGGGTGGGCGAGCAGTACTTC. This codes for CASSLKLGVGEQYF.

CDR3 amino acids: CASSQDRIDTEAFF. The CDR3 nucleotides read TGCGCCAGCAGCCAAGACAGGATTGACACTGAAGCTTTCTTT. This chain connects TRBV4-3 to TRBJ1-1, with D unresolved. V gave up 0 bases and J gave up 3 bases, with 8 bases separating them. CDR1 is LGHNA and CDR2 is YSLEER in the germline V gene. The CDR3 has 14 amino acids.

The chain employs TRBV28 and TRBJ1-3; possible D gene TRBD1, 5 bases. CDR1 is MDHEN, CDR2 SYDVKM, per germline. This CDR3 is 14 amino acids long. Trimming stripped 3 bases from V and 2 bases from J, with 8 bases between. The CDR3 protein is CASSLGGPGNTIYF. The CDR3 coding sequence is TGTGCCAGCAGTTTGGGGGGACCTGGAAACACCATATATTTT.

V gene TRBV30 combines with J gene TRBJ2-2, with D possibly matching TRBD2 (6 bases). The ends were cut back, 8 bases at V and 3 bases at J, with 16 bases in the middle. Looked up from germline, CDR1 is GTSNPN and CDR2 is SVGIG (reference sequence). This CDR3 contains 14 residues. CDR3 nucleotides: TGTGCCGGGGGGAGACAAGCGCACACCGGGGAGCTGTTTTTT. Its protein product is CAGGRQAHTGELFF.

The CDR3 loop is CASSQTYRFSWTGELFF. The CDR3 DNA reads TGTGCCAGCAGTCAAACATACCGTTTCAGCTGGACCGGGGAGCTGTTTTTT. V is TRBV27 and J is TRBJ2-2; D gene uncertain. Germline V gene data show CDR1 as MNHEY and CDR2 as SMNVEV (reference sequence). V was trimmed by 5 bases and J by 5 bases, leaving 21 bases between them. The CDR3 runs to 17 residues.

The chain links TRBV5-1 to TRBJ2-5, with D perhaps being TRBD1 or TRBD2 (5 bases each). In germline, CDR1 is SGHRS, CDR2 YFSETQ. The CDR3 covers 14 residues. The V gene lost 3 bases and the J gene lost 2 bases, with 11 bases spanning the gap. CDR3 sequence: CASSWGPSQETQYF. CDR3 nucleotides: TGCGCCAGCAGCTGGGGACCTTCTCAAGAGACCCAGTACTTC.

This chain uses TRBV21-1 with TRBJ2-3. TRBV21-1 counts as a pseudogene. This CDR3 is 17 amino acids long. CDR3 nucleotides: TGTGCCAGCAGCAAAGCTGGCTGGGGGGCCGTTGGAGATACGCAGTATTTT. As protein: CASSKAGWGAVGDTQYF.

CDR3 residues: CASSSYGRYEQYF. For the CDR3, the DNA is TGTGCCAGCAGCTCCTATGGTCGCTACGAGCAGTACTTC. This chain uses TRBV5-4 with TRBJ2-7; D is undetermined. CDR1 and CDR2 (germline): SGHNT, YYREEE (reference sequence). Trimming took off 3 bases at V and 3 bases at J, with 10 bases between the two ends. The CDR3 runs 13 residues.

The chain has TRBV9 and TRBJ2-5; 15 bases are a match to TRBD2. The ends lost 0 bases at V and 5 bases at J; junction bases unmatched: 14. The CDR3 covers 20 residues. The V gene's germline CDR1 is SGDLS and CDR2 YYNGEE. CDR3 loop: CASSVAGTVGLAGGPETQYF. The CDR3 DNA sequence: TGTGCCAGCAGCGTAGCCGGGACAGTCGGACTAGCGGGGGGGCCTGAGACCCAGTACTTC.

The chain recombines TRBV29-1 with TRBJ1-2; no clear D. Germline V gene sequence: CDR1 SQVTM, CDR2 ANQGSEA. V shed 5 bases and J shed 8 bases, with 15 bases lying between them. This CDR3 has 12 amino acids. As DNA, the CDR3 is TGCAGCGTTCATTCCCGGGCCGGGGGCTACACCTTC. Translating gives CSVHSRAGGYTF.

This sequence joins TRBV7-9 and TRBJ1-3, with D unresolved. CDR3 length: 15 amino acids. CDR1 and CDR2 from the germline V gene are SEHNR and FQNEAQ (reference sequence). Trimming shortened V by 3 bases and J by 4 bases, and 13 bases separated the two germline ends. DNA of the CDR3: TGTGCCAGCAGCTTCGAACCCCCGGCAGGAAACACCATATATTTT. Translation gives CASSFEPPAGNTIYF.

V gene TRBV5-1 combines with J gene TRBJ1-4; D is unresolved. The germline CDR1 and CDR2 sequences are SGHRS and YFSETQ. The CDR3 extends over 15 amino acids. Between the trimmed V and J ends, which lost 1 base and 0 bases, there was a span of 7 bases. The CDR3 DNA reads TGCGCCAGCAGCTTGAGCCTTGCAACTAATGAAAAACTGTTTTTT. Amino acid sequence: CASSLSLATNEKLFF.

V is TRBV2 and J is TRBJ1-1, with a possible D match to TRBD1 (5 bases). V was cut by 2 bases and J by 1 base, with 17 bases left in between. This CDR3 contains 17 residues. CDR1 SNHLY and CDR2 FYNNEI come from the germline V gene. The CDR3 protein is CASSEPTGGVWNTEAFF. The CDR3 region has the DNA TGTGCCAGCAGTGAACCTACGGGGGGGGTGTGGAACACTGAAGCTTTCTTT.

V and J are TRBV12-5 and TRBJ2-5; 7 positions match TRBD2. The CDR3 consists of 12 residues. The V gene end was trimmed by 5 bases and the J gene end by 3 bases; junction bases not matched to a gene: 0. Germline assignment: CDR1 LGHNT and CDR2 FRNRAP. The CDR3 nucleotides are TGTGCTAGTGGTCGGGGGGAAGAGACCCAGTACTTC. Encoded protein: CASGRGEETQYF. The whole variable domain, filled in from reference TRBV12-5 and TRBJ2-5, reads DARVTQTPRHKVTEMGQEVTMRCQPILGHNTVFWYRQTMMQGLELLAYFRNRAPLDDSGMPKDRFSAEMPDATLATLKIQPSEPRDSAVYFCASGRGEETQYFGPGTRLLVL.

The V gene is TRBV5-1, the J gene TRBJ2-3, with D possibly being TRBD1 (6 bases). This CDR3 has 15 residues. CDR1 is SGHRS, CDR2 YFSETQ, per germline. Between the trimmed V and J ends, which lost 4 bases and 4 bases, there was a span of 16 bases. The CDR3 protein is CASSGRGLDPDTQYF. CDR3 nucleotide sequence: TGCGCCAGCAGCGGCAGGGGATTGGACCCAGATACGCAGTATTTT.

The chain carries TRBV6-5 and TRBJ2-7, with 10 bases matching TRBD1. There are 15 residues in the CDR3. V gave up 7 bases and J gave up 1 base; unmatched junction bases: 7. CDR1 and CDR2 from the germline V gene are MNHEY and SVGAGI. The CDR3 sequence: CASTGGQGQSYEQYF. The CDR3 DNA is TGTGCCAGCACCGGGGGACAGGGGCAATCCTACGAGCAGTACTTC.